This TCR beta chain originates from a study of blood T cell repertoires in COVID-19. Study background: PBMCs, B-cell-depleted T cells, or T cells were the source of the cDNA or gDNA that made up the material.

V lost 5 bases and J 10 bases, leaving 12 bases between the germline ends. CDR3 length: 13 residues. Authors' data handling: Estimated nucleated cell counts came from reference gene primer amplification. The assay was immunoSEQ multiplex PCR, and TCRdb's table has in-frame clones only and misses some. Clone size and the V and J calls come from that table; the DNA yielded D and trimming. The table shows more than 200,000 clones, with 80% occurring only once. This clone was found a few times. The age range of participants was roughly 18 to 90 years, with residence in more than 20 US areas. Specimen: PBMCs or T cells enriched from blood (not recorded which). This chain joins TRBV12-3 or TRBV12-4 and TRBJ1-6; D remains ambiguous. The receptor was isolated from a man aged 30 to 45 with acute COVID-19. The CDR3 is CASSARLESPLHF. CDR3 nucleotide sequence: TGTGCCAGCAGTGCCCGTTTGGAGTCACCCCTCCACTTT.